These 20 T cell receptor beta chains were all obtained from the same sample, sequenced in a study of T cell changes during pregnancy in multiple sclerosis. Using immunoSEQ multiplex PCR, the repertoire was profiled, and TCRdb retains in-frame clones only, with some absent. The sample comprises 45,000 to 70,000 clones, more than 85% of which are singletons, and about 2.9% rests with the top ten. The sample here was peripheral blood, taken in the third trimester of pregnancy. The receptors here all came from a female donor in good health, enrolled as a control in a pregnancy study.

The gene calls are TRBV21-1 and TRBJ2-3; the table's D call, TRBD1, was not checked against the DNA. TRBV21-1 is given as a pseudogene. The CDR3 has 18 residues. CDR3 in amino acids: CASSKAFQDRGITDTQYF. As DNA, the CDR3 is TGTGCCAGCAGCAAAGCCTTTCAGGACAGGGGAATCACAGATACGCAGTATTTT.

This clone was observed at least ten times. This rearrangement joins TRBV4-2 to TRBJ2-3, with 8 bases lining up with TRBD2. Germline CDR1 reads LGHNA; CDR2 reads YNFKEQ. The CDR3 extends over 15 amino acids. After removal of 0 bases from V and 6 bases from J, the junction contained 5 bases not matched to a gene. The CDR3 is CASSQERGLEDTQYF. CDR3 DNA sequence: TGTGCCAGCAGCCAAGAGAGGGGACTAGAGGATACGCAGTATTTT.

This rearrangement joins TRBV4-1 to TRBJ1-2; D is possibly TRBD1 (5 bases). The CDR3 has 17 amino acids. V was pared by 0 bases and J by 4 bases, with 18 bases between. CDR1 is MGHRA, CDR2 YSYEKL, per germline. The CDR3 sequence is CASSQDPRRPGVYGYTF. The CDR3, as DNA: TGCGCCAGCAGCCAAGATCCGCGCAGGCCGGGGGTCTATGGCTACACCTTC.

This clone appeared a single time. The chain links TRBV27 to TRBJ1-1; 9 nucleotides agree with TRBD1. V was clipped by 6 bases and J by 1 base; unmatched bases: 9. CDR1 is MNHEY, CDR2 SMNVEV, per germline (reference sequence). The CDR3 contains 16 residues. CDR3 DNA: TGTGCCAGCAGCCAAGGACAGGGGAGAGGGAACACTGAAGCTTTCTTT. Translation gives CASSQGQGRGNTEAFF.

This clone occurred many times. The V and J genes are TRBV20-1 and TRBJ2-1, with D unresolved. Germline V gene sequence: CDR1 DFQATT, CDR2 SNEGSKA (reference sequence). This CDR3 spans 10 amino acids. Trimming stripped 4 bases from V and 7 bases from J, with 5 bases between. This CDR3 reads CSAMENEQFF. Here the CDR3 DNA reads TGCAGTGCTATGGAGAATGAGCAGTTCTTC.

The chain is built from TRBV5-5 and TRBJ1-1; the D is unclear. CDR3 size: 14 residues. V was pared by 0 bases and J by 1 base, with 7 bases between. Germline V gives CDR1 SGHKS, CDR2 YYEKEE (reference sequence). The CDR3 bases are TGTGCCAGCAGCTTGGCACTTAGGAACACTGAAGCTTTCTTT. It codes for CASSLALRNTEAFF.

CDR3 in DNA: TGTGCCAGCAGCTTAGTTAGCACATCGAACACTGAAGCTTTCTTT. This sequence encodes CASSLVSTSNTEAFF. V gene TRBV7-2 combines with J gene TRBJ1-1; D call uncertain. Germline V lookup: CDR1 SGHTA, CDR2 FQGNSA. There are 15 residues in the CDR3. Trimming took 1 base from V and 1 from J, leaving 10 bases between them. Supplemented by reference TRBV7-2 and TRBJ1-1, the full variable domain reads GAGVSQSPSNKVTEKGKDVELRCDPISGHTALYWYRQSLGQGLEFLIYFQGNSAPDKSGLPSDRFSAERTGGSVSTLTIQRTQQEDSAVYLCASSLVSTSNTEAFFGQGTRLTVV.

Only one count was recorded for this clone. V is TRBV9 and J is TRBJ2-3, with TRBD2 identical over 8 bases. The J segment lost 2 bases and the V segment lost 2 bases, leaving 4 bases of the junction unmatched. Germline CDR1 reads SGDLS; CDR2 reads YYNGEE. The CDR3 consists of 15 residues. The CDR3 coding sequence is TGTGCCAGCAGCGTTAGCGGGGTGTTCACAGATACGCAGTATTTT. Residues: CASSVSGVFTDTQYF.

This clone has just one count. The chain is built from TRBV29-1 and TRBJ2-7; TRBD2 might be the D (5 bases). The length of the CDR3 is 14 residues. Germline CDR1 SQVTM, CDR2 ANQGSEA. V was cut by 5 bases and J by 3 bases, with 17 bases left in between. The CDR3 DNA reads TGCAGCGTTTCCAAGGGAGCCGAGGACTACGAGCAGTACTTC. Translation: CSVSKGAEDYEQYF.

The CDR3 DNA follows: TGTGCCAGTAGTCCCGAGGGGGGACAGGCGGTTTATACCTACGAGCAGTACTTC. Residues: CASSPEGGQAVYTYEQYF. V gene TRBV19 combines with J gene TRBJ2-7, with 8 bases identical to TRBD1. The CDR3 is 18 amino acids. Germline-derived CDR1 and CDR2 are LNHDA and SQIVND (reference sequence). V trimming: 5 bases; J trimming: 2 bases; junction bases outside the gene matches: 17.

The V call is TRBV10-3, the J call TRBJ2-2, with 7 bases that match TRBD1. With 6 bases clipped from V and 10 bases from J, the junction kept 8 bases outside the gene matches. This CDR3 spans 13 amino acids. CDR1 and CDR2 (germline): ENHRY, SYGVKD. CDR3 sequence: CAISYGTAEELFF. The CDR3 coding sequence is TGTGCCATCAGCTACGGGACAGCGGAGGAGCTGTTTTTT.

V is TRBV11-3 and J is TRBJ1-1; TRBD1 might be the D (5 bases). Germline V gene data show CDR1 as SGHNT and CDR2 as YENEEA. V was pared by 2 bases and J by 4 bases, with 8 bases between. This CDR3 has 13 residues. The DNA of the CDR3 is TGTGCCAGCAGCTTATTAGACAGCACTGAAGCTTTCTTT. It codes for CASSLLDSTEAFF.

The chain has TRBV7-9 and TRBJ1-1; a possible D gene is TRBD1 (6 bases). This CDR3 comprises 14 residues. Trimming removed 3 bases at V and 1 base at J, with 9 bases between. CDR1 and CDR2 (germline): SEHNR, FQNEAQ (reference sequence). The CDR3 is CASSFPGQNTEAFF. The CDR3 DNA is TGTGCCAGCAGCTTTCCGGGACAGAACACTGAAGCTTTCTTT.

The V gene is TRBV10-3, the J gene TRBJ1-2; D not resolved. The CDR3 length is 16 residues. Germline loops: CDR1 ENHRY, CDR2 SYGVKD. V was pared by 5 bases and J by 2 bases, with 18 bases between. Here the CDR3 reads CAISPPISSSNYGYTF. CDR3 DNA sequence: TGTGCCATCAGTCCCCCTATCTCAAGCTCGAACTATGGCTACACCTTC.

The rearrangement links TRBV19 to TRBJ1-3, with D tentatively TRBD1 (5 bases). The length of the CDR3 is 18 residues. The V end lost 2 bases, the J end lost 0 bases, and 17 bases lay between the germline ends. The germline gives CDR1 LNHDA, CDR2 SQIVND (reference sequence). CDR3 in amino acids: CASSIKGQGSDSGNTIYF. The DNA of the CDR3 is TGTGCCAGTAGTATAAAGGGCCAGGGCTCCGACTCTGGAAACACCATATATTTT.

This clone was recorded only once. This chain uses TRBV14 with TRBJ1-1, with D unresolved. The CDR3 length is 14 residues. V lost 3 bases and J 4 bases, leaving 12 bases between the germline ends. From germline, CDR1 is SGHDN and CDR2 FVKESK. CDR3 residues: CASSHRGGPTEAFF. CDR3 nucleotide sequence: TGTGCCAGCAGCCACCGGGGAGGGCCCACTGAAGCTTTCTTT.

In this sample, this clone turned up a few times. The chain is built from TRBV7-2 and TRBJ2-7; a possible D gene is TRBD2 (6 bases). Trimming cost V 5 bases and J 9 bases, with 17 bases left between them. In germline, CDR1 is SGHTA, CDR2 FQGNSA. This CDR3 is 13 amino acids long. CDR3 DNA: TGTGCCAGCAGCCTCGGGGGTCCGGGACGGCAGTACTTC. Its translation: CASSLGGPGRQYF. The entire variable domain, with the rest obtained from reference TRBV7-2 and TRBJ2-7, is as follows: GAGVSQSPSNKVTEKGKDVELRCDPISGHTALYWYRQSLGQGLEFLIYFQGNSAPDKSGLPSDRFSAERTGGSVSTLTIQRTQQEDSAVYLCASSLGGPGRQYFGPGTRLTVT.

This chain joins TRBV11-2 and TRBJ2-3; TRBD1 might be the D (7 bases). The V end was cut by 2 bases, the J end by 7 bases, with 16 bases between. Germline-derived CDR1 and CDR2 are SGHAT and FQNNGV. This CDR3 comprises 15 residues. CDR3 loop: CASSLQGGGPYTQYF. As DNA, the CDR3 is TGTGCCAGCAGCTTACAGGGGGGCGGGCCATATACGCAGTATTTT.

V is TRBV7-3 and J is TRBJ2-1; 7 bases agree with TRBD2. V gave up 5 bases and J gave up 7 bases; unmatched junction bases: 17. The CDR3 has 17 residues. In germline, CDR1 is SGHTA, CDR2 FQGTGA. CDR3 DNA sequence: TGTGCCAGCAGCCCTATCGTGGGGCGGGGGAATGAAAATGAGCAGTTCTTC. It codes for CASSPIVGRGNENEQFF.

V is TRBV5-8 and J is TRBJ2-7; unclear D gene. The V gene's germline CDR1 is SGHTS and CDR2 YDEGEE. This CDR3 region has 13 residues. V lost 1 base and J lost 3, with 8 bases in between. CDR3 sequence (DNA): TGTGCCAGCAGCTTGCGATCGGGCTACGAGCAGTACTTC. Translating it yields CASSLRSGYEQYF.